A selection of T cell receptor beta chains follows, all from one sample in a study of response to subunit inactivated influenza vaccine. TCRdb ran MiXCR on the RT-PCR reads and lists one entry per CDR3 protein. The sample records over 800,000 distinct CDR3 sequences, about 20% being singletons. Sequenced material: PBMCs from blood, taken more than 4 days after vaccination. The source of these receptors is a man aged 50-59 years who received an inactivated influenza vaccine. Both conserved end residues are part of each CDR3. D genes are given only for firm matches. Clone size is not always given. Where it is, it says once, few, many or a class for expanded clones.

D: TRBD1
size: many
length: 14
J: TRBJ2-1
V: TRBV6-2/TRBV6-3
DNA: TGTGCCAGCAGTTCCTTCGGGACAGTTAATGAGCAGTTCTTC
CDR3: CASSSFGTVNEQFF

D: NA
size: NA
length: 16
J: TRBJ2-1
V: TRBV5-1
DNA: TGCGCCAGCAGCCCGGGCAGTATGTTGGAACGTATTGAGCAGTTCTTC
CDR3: CASSPGSMLERIEQFF

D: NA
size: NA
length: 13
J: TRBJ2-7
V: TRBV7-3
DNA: TGTGCCAGCCTAGAAGACGACGCCTACGAGCAGTACTTC
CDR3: CASLEDDAYEQYF

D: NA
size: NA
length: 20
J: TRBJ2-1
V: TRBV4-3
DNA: TGCGCCAGCAGCCAAGTGATCCCGGACAGCCCTCAAAGTCCCTACAATGAGCAGTTCTTC
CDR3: CASSQVIPDSPQSPYNEQFF

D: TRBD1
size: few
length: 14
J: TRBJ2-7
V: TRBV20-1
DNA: TGCAGTGCCTCTTCGGGACAGGGCGCCTACGAGCAGTACTTC
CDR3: CSASSGQGAYEQYF

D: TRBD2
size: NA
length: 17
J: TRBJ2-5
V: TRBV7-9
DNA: TGTGCCAGCAGCTTATCTCAACTAGCGGGGAGGAGAGAGACCCAGTACTTC
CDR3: CASSLSQLAGRRETQYF

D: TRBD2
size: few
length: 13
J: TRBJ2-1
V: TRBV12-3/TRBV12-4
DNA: TGTGCCAGCAGTGTAACTAGCGACAATGAGCAGTTCTTC
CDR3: CASSVTSDNEQFF

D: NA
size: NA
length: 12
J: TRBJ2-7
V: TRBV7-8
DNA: TGTGCCAGCACCTCCGCTTCCTACGAGCAGTACTTC
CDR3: CASTSASYEQYF

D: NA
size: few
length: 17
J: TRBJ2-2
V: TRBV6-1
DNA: TGTGCCAGCAGGCCCATGCACGGGACTGAGAACACCGGGGAGCTGTTTTTT
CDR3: CASRPMHGTENTGELFF

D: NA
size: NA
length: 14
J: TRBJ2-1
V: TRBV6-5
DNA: TGTGCCAGCAGTTACTCGTTAGGGTACAATGAGCAGTTCTTC
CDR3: CASSYSLGYNEQFF

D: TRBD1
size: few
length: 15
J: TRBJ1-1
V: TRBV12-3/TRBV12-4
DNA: TGTGCCAGCACTAAAGGGGGCAGGGGGAGGACTGAAGCTTTCTTT
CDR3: CASTKGGRGRTEAFF

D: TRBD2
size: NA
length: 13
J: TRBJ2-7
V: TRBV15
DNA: TGTGCCACCAGCAGCGGGAGGGCCTACGAGCAGTACTTC
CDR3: CATSSGRAYEQYF

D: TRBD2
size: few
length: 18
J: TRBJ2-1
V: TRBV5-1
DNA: TGCGCCAGCAGCCTTCGATCCGGGACTAGCGGGGCCTACAATGAGCAGTTCTTC
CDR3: CASSLRSGTSGAYNEQFF

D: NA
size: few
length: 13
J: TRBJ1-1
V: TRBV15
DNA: TGTGCCACCAGCCTCACGGGTCCTTCCGAAGCTTTCTTT
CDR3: CATSLTGPSEAFF

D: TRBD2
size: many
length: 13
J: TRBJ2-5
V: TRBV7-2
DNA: TGTGCCAGCAGCCGACTAGCGGAAGAGACCCAGTACTTC
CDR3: CASSRLAEETQYF

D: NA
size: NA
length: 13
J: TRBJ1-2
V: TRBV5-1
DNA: TGCGCCAGCAGCTCAGGACAGACTTATGGCTACACCTTC
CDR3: CASSSGQTYGYTF